What follows are 26 T cell receptor beta chains derived from one specimen sequenced in a study of blood T cell repertoires in COVID-19. This table comes from immunoSEQ multiplex PCR, and its TCRdb copy is limited to in-frame clones, with some not included. This repertoire shows around 140,000 clones, around 78% found once; its top ten account for around 4.8%. The sequenced material came from peripheral blood. The origin of the receptors is a woman aged 80 or older with active or convalescent COVID-19.

The chain carries TRBV2 and TRBJ2-3; maybe TRBD2 (6 bases). Trimming left V 8 bases short and J 2 bases short, with 14 bases between. Germline CDR1 is SNHLY and CDR2 is FYNNEI. The CDR3 contains 14 residues. Here the CDR3 reads CASVAGSHTDTQYF. CDR3 DNA: TGTGCCAGCGTCGCGGGGAGTCACACAGATACGCAGTATTTT.

Only a few counts were recorded for this clone. This chain uses TRBV5-1 with TRBJ1-1; D remains unclear. Trimming left V 1 base short and J 1 base short, with 8 bases between. This CDR3 spans 14 amino acids. Germline V lookup: CDR1 SGHRS, CDR2 YFSETQ. The CDR3 here is CASSLLGPNTEAFF. DNA for the CDR3: TGCGCCAGCAGCTTGTTGGGCCCGAACACTGAAGCTTTCTTT.

This chain uses TRBV19 with TRBJ2-4; D is unresolved. There are 16 residues in the CDR3. Germline V gene sequence: CDR1 LNHDA, CDR2 SQIVND (reference sequence). V was trimmed by 0 bases and J by 5 bases, leaving 14 bases between them. The CDR3: CASSIDQVERQNIQYF. The CDR3 DNA is TGTGCCAGTAGTATAGATCAGGTAGAAAGGCAAAACATTCAGTACTTC.

The gene calls are TRBV28 and TRBJ1-5; 10 positions agree with TRBD1. CDR3 length: 14 residues. The trim removed 6 bases at V and 6 bases at J, leaving 5 bases unmatched. Per germline, CDR1 MDHEN and CDR2 SYDVKM. The CDR3 nucleotides are TGTGCCAGCAGCGCGGGACAGGGGAGTCAGCCCCAGCATTTT. This translates into CASSAGQGSQPQHF.

This clone showed up just a few times. V usage is TRBV5-1 and J usage is TRBJ2-7; TRBD2 matches 11 bases. The ends lost 4 bases at V and 7 bases at J; junction bases unmatched: 13. Per germline, CDR1 SGHRS and CDR2 YFSETQ. The CDR3 loop spans 16 amino acids. This CDR3 reads CASSPTSGGALWEQYF. DNA of the CDR3: TGCGCCAGCAGCCCCACTAGCGGGGGTGCCCTGTGGGAGCAGTACTTC.

This chain connects TRBV5-1 to TRBJ2-7, with TRBD2 matching over 8 bases. With 4 bases clipped from V and 5 bases from J, the junction kept 11 bases outside the gene matches. This CDR3 is built from 15 residues. The germline V gene has CDR1 SGHRS and CDR2 YFSETQ. The CDR3 bases are TGCGCCAGCAGCCCGGGTGGACTAGCTAACCACGAGCAGTACTTC. It yields the protein CASSPGGLANHEQYF.

The chain has TRBV5-1 and TRBJ1-1, with a tentative D call TRBD1 (5 bases). V lost 4 bases and J lost 0, with 28 bases in between. The germline V gene encodes CDR1 SGHRS and CDR2 YFSETQ. This CDR3 contains 20 residues. The CDR3 coding sequence is TGCGCCAGCAGCCCATACCCTTCAGGGCCCCAAACTAATATGAACACTGAAGCTTTCTTT. Residues: CASSPYPSGPQTNMNTEAFF.

V is TRBV25-1 and J is TRBJ1-1; 9 nucleotides agree with TRBD1. Germline lookup yields CDR1 MGHDK and CDR2 SYGVNS. V gave up 7 bases and J gave up 4 bases; unmatched junction bases: 4. CDR3 length: 13 residues. The CDR3 nucleotides are TGTGCCAGCACACAGGGGGCCGTCACTGAAGCTTTCTTT. Translated, it gives CASTQGAVTEAFF.

V and J are TRBV11-2 and TRBJ1-1; 7 bases map to TRBD1. From germline, CDR1 is SGHAT and CDR2 FQNNGV. The CDR3 covers 15 residues. J was trimmed by 1 base and V by 4 bases; bases with no gene match: 6. The CDR3 here is CASSSPGGPNTEAFF. In nucleotides, the CDR3 is TGTGCCAGCAGCTCTCCAGGGGGGCCGAACACTGAAGCTTTCTTT.

This clone occurred a few times. This sequence joins TRBV24-1 and TRBJ2-5; maybe TRBD1 (6 bases). Trimming shortened V by 7 bases and J by 5 bases, and 16 bases separated the two germline ends. This CDR3 contains 14 residues. The V gene's germline CDR1 is KGHDR and CDR2 SFDVKD. In DNA form, the CDR3 reads TGTGCCACCAGCAAAGGGGGATTTGGGGAGACCCAGTACTTC. It is translated as CATSKGGFGETQYF.

CDR3 coding DNA: TGCGCCAGCAGCTTGTTCGGGGCCGGGGAGCTGTTTTTT. Its translation: CASSLFGAGELFF. The V and J genes are TRBV5-1 and TRBJ2-2; possibly TRBD2 for D (5 bases). This CDR3 region has 13 residues. CDR1 is SGHRS and CDR2 is YFSETQ in the germline V gene. V shed 1 base and J shed 6 bases, with 7 bases lying between them.

V usage is TRBV4-3 and J usage is TRBJ2-7, with 7 bases that match TRBD1. The CDR3 has 15 amino acids. The junction had 11 bases not matched to a gene; V was cut back by 4 bases and J by 5 bases. In germline, CDR1 is LGHNA, CDR2 YSLEER. CDR3 DNA: TGCGCCAGCAGCCGAGTGACAGGGAGAATCGACGAGCAGTACTTC. Amino acid sequence: CASSRVTGRIDEQYF.

This chain joins TRBV15 and TRBJ2-7; 15 nucleotides match TRBD2. J was trimmed by 5 bases and V by 3 bases; bases with no gene match: 11. Germline lookup yields CDR1 LNHNV and CDR2 YYDKDF (reference sequence). The length of the CDR3 is 18 residues. The CDR3 is CATSREGWTSGGADEQYF. CDR3 bases: TGTGCCACCAGCAGGGAAGGGTGGACTAGCGGGGGGGCCGACGAGCAGTACTTC.

The V gene is TRBV10-3, the J gene TRBJ1-1; D is unclear. This CDR3 comprises 14 residues. The V end was cut by 4 bases, the J end by 1 base, with 10 bases between. CDR1 and CDR2 (germline): ENHRY, SYGVKD. The CDR3 spells CAISVGGPNTEAFF. The CDR3 bases are TGTGCCATCAGTGTAGGAGGACCGAACACTGAAGCTTTCTTT.

The CDR3 DNA is TGTGCCAGCAGCCCCGGTGGACAGGGGGGTGAAAAACTGTTTTTT. Amino acids: CASSPGGQGGEKLFF. This chain uses TRBV28 with TRBJ1-4; TRBD1 matches 10 bases. The junction had 8 bases not matched to a gene; V was cut back by 6 bases and J by 7 bases. This CDR3 contains 15 residues. Germline assignment: CDR1 MDHEN and CDR2 SYDVKM.

The chain couples TRBV7-9 to TRBJ1-5, with D possibly TRBD1 on 5 matching bases. The length of the CDR3 is 15 residues. Germline CDR1 is SEHNR and CDR2 is FQNEAQ (reference sequence). V was clipped by 8 bases and J by 2 bases, with 16 bases between them. The CDR3 sequence: CASAEQGSGNQPQHF. The CDR3 DNA reads as TGTGCCAGCGCAGAGCAGGGTTCGGGCAATCAGCCCCAGCATTTT.

The chain employs TRBV28 and TRBJ1-4; TRBD1 matches at 9 bases. CDR3 size: 15 residues. Per germline, CDR1 MDHEN and CDR2 SYDVKM. The junction had 10 bases not matched to a gene; V was cut back by 6 bases and J by 8 bases. DNA of the CDR3: TGTGCCAGCAGCGGAAACAGGGGGCGCGAGGAAAAACTGTTTTTT. Amino acids: CASSGNRGREEKLFF.

Turning to this clone: The junction departs from the called germline gene at one end, perhaps through a read error. This chain links TRBV4-2 with TRBJ1-4; TRBD1 aligns across 9 bases. The length of the CDR3 is 16 residues. Per germline, CDR1 LGHNA and CDR2 YNFKEQ. CDR3 amino acids: CASSPSAGTGYEELFF. The CDR3, as DNA: TGTGCCAGCAGCCCCTCGGCGGGGACAGGGTATGAAGAACTGTTTTTT.

The rearrangement uses TRBV18 and TRBJ2-1; tentatively, D is TRBD1 (6 bases). V lost 1 base, J lost 3 bases, and 13 bases lay in between. Germline loops: CDR1 KGHSH, CDR2 LQKENI. The CDR3 totals 16 residues. CDR3 in amino acids: CASSPQTGLGYNEQFF. The DNA for the CDR3 is TGTGCCAGCTCACCACAAACAGGGTTAGGCTACAATGAGCAGTTCTTC.

The chain uses TRBV7-2 and TRBJ2-5; the match to TRBD2 covers 12 bases. The CDR3 sequence is 15 residues long. J gave up 7 bases and V 3 bases, and 6 bases lay outside the gene matches. Looked up from germline, CDR1 is SGHTA and CDR2 is FQGNSA. CDR3 sequence reads: CASSFTSGGPPTQYF. The DNA of the CDR3 is TGTGCCAGCAGCTTCACTAGCGGGGGGCCCCCGACCCAGTACTTC.

This clone showed up just once. V is TRBV5-4 and J is TRBJ2-5; TRBD2 agrees at 9 bases. The germline V gene encodes CDR1 SGHNT and CDR2 YYREEE (reference sequence). The V gene end was trimmed by 4 bases and the J gene end by 5 bases; junction bases not matched to a gene: 9. This CDR3 region has 15 residues. The CDR3 DNA reads TGTGCCAGCAGCCCCGGGGTAGCGGGGGATGAGACCCAGTACTTC. It specifies CASSPGVAGDETQYF. Variable domain in full (rest from reference TRBV5-4 and TRBJ2-5): ETGVTQSPTHLIKTRGQQVTLRCSSQSGHNTVSWYQQALGQGPQFIFQYYREEENGRGNFPPRFSGLQFPNYSSELNVNALELDDSALYLCASSPGVAGDETQYFGPGTRLLVL.

The chain employs TRBV7-2 and TRBJ2-7, with TRBD2 matching over 7 bases. The length of the CDR3 is 12 residues. Germline loops: CDR1 SGHTA, CDR2 FQGNSA. V was clipped by 7 bases and J by 3 bases; unmatched bases: 3. DNA for the CDR3: TGTGCCAGCACCCGCGGGGGCTACGAGCAGTACTTC. Translated: CASTRGGYEQYF.

This clone was seen a single time. The V gene is TRBV5-6, the J gene TRBJ1-1, with D hard to call. This CDR3 has 17 amino acids. The germline V and J ends were trimmed by 6 bases and 7 bases, with 28 bases remaining between them. Germline CDR1 is SGHDT and CDR2 is YYEEEE. In DNA, the CDR3 is TGTGCCAGCATAGGCGGCGAGAGAGGGTTCGTTGCCTTTGAAGCTTTCTTT. Its protein product is CASIGGERGFVAFEAFF.

The chain has TRBV27 and TRBJ1-2, with 8 bases aligning to TRBD1. The J segment lost 0 bases and the V segment lost 8 bases, leaving 2 bases of the junction unmatched. CDR3 length: 13 residues. CDR1 and CDR2 from the germline V gene are MNHEY and SMNVEV (reference sequence). The CDR3 nucleotides read TGTGCCAGCGGACAGGGATCTAACTATGGCTACACCTTC. Translation gives CASGQGSNYGYTF.

The rearrangement uses TRBV15 and TRBJ1-2; D perhaps matches TRBD1 (6 bases). Germline V gene sequence: CDR1 LNHNV, CDR2 YYDKDF (reference sequence). This CDR3 comprises 17 residues. V gave up 0 bases and J gave up 4 bases, with 18 bases separating them. CDR3 amino acids: CATSRDPGQGLSYGYTF. The CDR3 DNA follows: TGTGCCACCAGCAGAGACCCCGGGCAGGGGTTAAGCTATGGCTACACCTTC.

This clone was seen only a few times. The chain combines TRBV2 with TRBJ2-1; D remains unclear. CDR3 size: 15 residues. With 2 bases removed from V and 0 bases from J, the gap between germline ends came to 8 bases. The V gene's germline CDR1 is SNHLY and CDR2 FYNNEI. CDR3 sequence: CASSERRSSYNEQFF. CDR3 in DNA: TGTGCCAGCAGTGAACGTCGGAGCTCCTACAATGAGCAGTTCTTC.